A selection of T cell receptor beta chains follows, all from one sample in a study of identical twins. TCRdb re-called the 5' RACE reads with MiXCR, one entry per CDR3 protein. Among 200,000 to 250,000 distinct CDR3 sequences listed, 7.5% were seen once. This same sample was also part of a study on yellow fever vaccine responses in identical twins.

Source material: memory (CD45RO+) T cells sorted from blood. These receptors all stem from a woman under 30 in good health. Both conserved end residues are part of each CDR3. The D gene is left open where the match is weak. Where a row states a size, it is once, few, many or the class of an expanded clone; other rows omit it.

j_gene	abundance	d_gene	v_gene	CDR3aa	CDR3nt
TRBJ2-3	few	.	TRBV11-2	CASSLRSGGGLPDTQYF	TGTGCCAGCAGCTTAAGAAGTGGGGGGGGCCTTCCAGATACGCAGTATTTT
TRBJ1-2	many	.	TRBV29-1	CSVGGRTRGYGYTF	TGCAGCGTTGGAGGGAGAACCCGGGGCTATGGCTACACCTTC
TRBJ2-7	many	.	TRBV12-3/TRBV12-4	CASSRRDKYEQYF	TGTGCCAGCAGCCGCCGGGACAAATACGAGCAGTACTTC
TRBJ2-6	.	TRBD2	TRBV7-6	CASSLTGLTGGGANVLTF	TGTGCCAGCAGCCTGACGGGACTCACGGGAGGTGGGGCCAACGTCCTGACTTTC
TRBJ2-5	many	.	TRBV20-1	CSAPNVEQETQYF	TGCAGTGCCCCCAACGTAGAACAAGAGACCCAGTACTTC
TRBJ1-1	few	.	TRBV11-2	CASSLDLVFPTEAFF	TGTGCCAGCAGCTTAGATTTGGTTTTCCCAACTGAAGCTTTCTTT
TRBJ1-2	many	.	TRBV29-1	CSVDDQVLGDGYTF	TGCAGCGTTGACGATCAGGTTCTGGGGGATGGCTACACCTTC
TRBJ2-1	many	TRBD2	TRBV7-9	CASSLLAGSYNEQFF	TGTGCCAGCAGCCTGCTAGCGGGGTCCTACAATGAGCAGTTCTTC
TRBJ2-1	many	.	TRBV6-2/TRBV6-3	CASSYPRFNEQFF	TGTGCCAGCAGTTACCCCAGGTTCAATGAGCAGTTCTTC
TRBJ1-1	.	TRBD1	TRBV4-2	CASSQEGSGGGADTEAFF	TGTGCCAGCAGCCAGGAAGGGTCAGGGGGCGGAGCGGACACTGAAGCTTTCTTT
TRBJ1-2	many	TRBD1	TRBV12-3/TRBV12-4	CASSAQTGGHGYTF	TGTGCCAGCAGTGCGCAGACAGGGGGCCATGGCTACACCTTC
TRBJ1-2	many	.	TRBV14	CASSPSSYGYTF	TGTGCCAGCAGCCCCAGTAGCTATGGCTACACCTTC
TRBJ2-3	many	.	TRBV18	CASSPSLTDTQYF	TGTGCCAGCTCACCAAGTCTGACAGATACGCAGTATTTT
TRBJ1-1	many	.	TRBV20-1	CSARDSTRGVNTEAFF	TGCAGTGCTAGAGATTCGACGCGAGGGGTGAACACTGAAGCTTTCTTT
TRBJ2-7	.	TRBD1	TRBV27	CASSLSRQGAYEQYF	TGTGCCAGCAGTTTATCCCGACAGGGGGCCTACGAGCAGTACTTC
TRBJ2-3	.	.	TRBV5-6	CASSLVGSGPDTQYF	TGTGCCAGCAGCTTGGTGGGAAGCGGTCCAGATACGCAGTATTTT
TRBJ1-2	few	.	TRBV29-1	CSVEAGRDYGYTF	TGCAGCGTTGAGGCCGGACGGGACTATGGCTACACCTTC
TRBJ2-2	few	.	TRBV7-2	CASSLRSGLSSGELFF	TGTGCCAGCAGCTTACGCAGCGGGTTAAGTTCCGGGGAGCTGTTTTTT
TRBJ1-3	few	TRBD1	TRBV4-3	CASSQDGGQGTGGNTIYF	TGCGCCAGCAGCCAAGATGGTGGACAGGGGACGGGAGGAAACACCATATATTTT
TRBJ1-4	.	.	TRBV7-9	CASSFGRGANEKLFF	TGTGCCAGCAGCTTCGGGCGTGGGGCTAATGAAAAACTGTTTTTT
TRBJ2-1	.	.	TRBV18	CASSPLQGWGVF	TGTGCCAGCTCACCACTTCAAGGGTGGGGTGTCTTC
TRBJ1-1	many	.	TRBV28	CASLERLNTEAFF	TGTGCCAGCCTCGAGCGGTTGAACACTGAAGCTTTCTTT